This T cell receptor beta chain originates from a study of shared T cell receptors in the human thymus. The method was immunoSEQ multiplex PCR; TCRdb's version includes in-frame clones alone and lacks a portion of them. The table shows 630,000 or so clones, with around 87% occurring only once. CDR3 length: 13 amino acids. V lost 7 bases to trimming and J lost 4 bases, with 11 bases between them. Germline V CDR1 and CDR2: MNHEY, SVGAGI. These records were also assigned to another study, of human thymus T cells. That work adds: The people who donated were healthy Finnish babies having corrective surgery for congenital heart defects. Thymic material originated from resections removed in the course of corrective heart surgery. An apparent bias in V and J gene usage was seen in thymic and blood repertoires. As related research reported, thymic repertoires overlapped highly among unrelated individuals.

The chain has TRBV6-5 and TRBJ1-5; unclear D gene. Sequencing used thymocytes. The sequence was obtained from a boy less than two years old with a congenital heart defect. The CDR3 reads CASTSGDNQPQHF. CDR3 nucleotide sequence: TGTGCCAGCACCTCAGGTGATAATCAGCCCCAGCATTTT.